The T cell receptor beta chain under discussion was sequenced for a study of T cell repertoires in cytomegalovirus infection. Study-level background: Based on public TCR beta signatures, there were indications of CMV infection and of a matching HLA type. General study points: Carriers of CMV and the relevant HLA type were discriminated by public TCR beta frequency. The ex vivo response was dominated by HLA-C-restricted CMV-specific TCR beta clonotypes.

TCRdb reprocessed the reads with MiXCR, giving one entry per CDR3 protein. Here the sample spans roughly 920,000 distinct CDR3 sequences, roughly 30% being singletons. From germline, CDR1 is LNHDA and CDR2 SQIVND (reference sequence). The CDR3 is made up of 18 amino acids. Trimming took 7 bases from V and 5 from J; bases not matched to a gene: 18. This clonotype came up a few times. Antigen specificity is unknown. This material consisted of cultured CD8+ T cells from PBMCs, taken from culture after CMV antigen stimulation. This TCR was recovered from a human donor in good health (CMV status not recorded). Some clones in this sample may be carry-over from other donors' samples. The rearrangement joins TRBV19 to TRBJ2-1; 9 bases line up with TRBD2. CDR3 loop: CASTLGPFSGGGHNEQFF. CDR3 nucleotide sequence: TGTGCCAGTACCCTGGGGCCATTTAGCGGGGGAGGCCACAATGAGCAGTTCTTC.